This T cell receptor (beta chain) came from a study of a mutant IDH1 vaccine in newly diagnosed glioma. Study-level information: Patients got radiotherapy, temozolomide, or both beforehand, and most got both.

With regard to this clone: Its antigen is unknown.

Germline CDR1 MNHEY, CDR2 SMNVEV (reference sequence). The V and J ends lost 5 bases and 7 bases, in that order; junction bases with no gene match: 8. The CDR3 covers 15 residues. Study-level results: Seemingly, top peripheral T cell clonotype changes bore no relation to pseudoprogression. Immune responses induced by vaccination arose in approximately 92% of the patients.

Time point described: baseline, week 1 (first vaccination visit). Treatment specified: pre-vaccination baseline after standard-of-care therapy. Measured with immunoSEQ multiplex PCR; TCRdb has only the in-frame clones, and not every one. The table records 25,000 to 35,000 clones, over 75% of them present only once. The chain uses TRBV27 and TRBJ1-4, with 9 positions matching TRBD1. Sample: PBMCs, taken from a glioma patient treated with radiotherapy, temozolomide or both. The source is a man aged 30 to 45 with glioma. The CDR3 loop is CASSRLDRGSEKLFF. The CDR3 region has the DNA TGTGCCAGCAGTCGCCTGGACAGGGGTAGTGAAAAACTGTTTTTT.